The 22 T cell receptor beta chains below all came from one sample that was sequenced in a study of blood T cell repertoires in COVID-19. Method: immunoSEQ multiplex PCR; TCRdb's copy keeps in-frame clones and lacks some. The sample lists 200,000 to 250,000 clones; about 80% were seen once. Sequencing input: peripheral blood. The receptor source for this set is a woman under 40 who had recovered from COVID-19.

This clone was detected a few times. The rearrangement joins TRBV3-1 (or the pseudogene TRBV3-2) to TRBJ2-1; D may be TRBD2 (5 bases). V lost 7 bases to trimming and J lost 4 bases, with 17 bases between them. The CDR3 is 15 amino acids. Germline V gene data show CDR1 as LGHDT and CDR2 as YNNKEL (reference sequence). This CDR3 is CASKNEADLYNEQFF. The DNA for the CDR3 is TGTGCCAGCAAAAACGAAGCGGACTTATACAATGAGCAGTTCTTC.

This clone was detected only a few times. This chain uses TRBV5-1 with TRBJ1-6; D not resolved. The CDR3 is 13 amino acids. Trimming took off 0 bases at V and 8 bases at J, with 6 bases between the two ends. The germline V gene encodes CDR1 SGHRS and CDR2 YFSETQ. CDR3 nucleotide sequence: TGCGCCAGCAGCTTGGTCGGGGATTCACCCCTCCACTTT. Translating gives CASSLVGDSPLHF.

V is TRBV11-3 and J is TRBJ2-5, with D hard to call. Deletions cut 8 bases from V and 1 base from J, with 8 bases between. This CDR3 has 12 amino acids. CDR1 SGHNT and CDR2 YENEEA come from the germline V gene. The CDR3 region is CASSQSQETQYF. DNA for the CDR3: TGTGCCAGCTCACAGTCCCAAGAGACCCAGTACTTC.

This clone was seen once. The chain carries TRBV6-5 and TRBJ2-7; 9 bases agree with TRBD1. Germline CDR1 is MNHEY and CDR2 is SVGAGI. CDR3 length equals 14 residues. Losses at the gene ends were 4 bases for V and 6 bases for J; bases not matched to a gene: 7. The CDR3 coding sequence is TGTGCCAGCAGTTGGGGACAGGGTGACTCCGAGCAGTACTTC. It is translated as CASSWGQGDSEQYF.

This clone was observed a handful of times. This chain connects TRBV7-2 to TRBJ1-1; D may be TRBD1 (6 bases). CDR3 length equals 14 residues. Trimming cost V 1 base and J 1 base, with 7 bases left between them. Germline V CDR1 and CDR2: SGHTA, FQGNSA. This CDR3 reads CASSLGQANTEAFF. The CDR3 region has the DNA TGTGCCAGCAGCTTAGGACAGGCGAACACTGAAGCTTTCTTT.

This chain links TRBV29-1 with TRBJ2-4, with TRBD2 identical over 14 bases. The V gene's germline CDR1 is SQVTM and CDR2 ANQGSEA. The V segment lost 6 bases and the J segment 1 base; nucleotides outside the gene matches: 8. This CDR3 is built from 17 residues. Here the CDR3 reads CSVLTSGRARAKNIQYF. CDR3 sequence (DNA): TGCAGCGTGCTGACTAGCGGGAGGGCCCGGGCCAAAAACATTCAGTACTTC.

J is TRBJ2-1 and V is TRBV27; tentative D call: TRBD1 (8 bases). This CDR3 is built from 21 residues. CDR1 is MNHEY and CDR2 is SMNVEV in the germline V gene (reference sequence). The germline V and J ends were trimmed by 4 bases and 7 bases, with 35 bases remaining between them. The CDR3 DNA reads TGTGCCAGCAGTTCGGACAGGGAACACTGGCGGGAGATGTCTAAACCAAATGAGCAGTTCTTC. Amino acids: CASSSDREHWREMSKPNEQFF.

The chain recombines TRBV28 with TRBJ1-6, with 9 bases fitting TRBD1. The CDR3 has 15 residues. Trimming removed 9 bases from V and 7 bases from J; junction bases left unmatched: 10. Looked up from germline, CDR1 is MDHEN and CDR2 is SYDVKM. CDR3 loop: CASRDGDRANSPLHF. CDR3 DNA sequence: TGTGCCAGTAGGGACGGGGACAGGGCAAATTCACCCCTCCACTTT.

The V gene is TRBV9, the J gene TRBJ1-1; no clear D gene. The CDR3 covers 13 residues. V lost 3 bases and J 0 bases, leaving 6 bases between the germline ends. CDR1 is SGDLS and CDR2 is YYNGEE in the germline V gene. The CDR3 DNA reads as TGTGCCAGCAGCGGACATATGAACACTGAAGCTTTCTTT. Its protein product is CASSGHMNTEAFF.

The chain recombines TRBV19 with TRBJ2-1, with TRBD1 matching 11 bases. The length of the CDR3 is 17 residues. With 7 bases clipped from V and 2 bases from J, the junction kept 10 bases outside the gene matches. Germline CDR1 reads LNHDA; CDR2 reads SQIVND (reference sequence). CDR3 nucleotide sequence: TGTGCCAGTAAGGGACAGGGGGGCTCCAAGGCCTACAATGAGCAGTTCTTC. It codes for CASKGQGGSKAYNEQFF.

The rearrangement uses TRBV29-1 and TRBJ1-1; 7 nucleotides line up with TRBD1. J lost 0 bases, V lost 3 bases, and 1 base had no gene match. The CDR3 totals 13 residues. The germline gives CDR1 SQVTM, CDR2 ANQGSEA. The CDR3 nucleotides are TGCAGCGTTGAGAGGGGGCTGAACACTGAAGCTTTCTTT. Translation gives CSVERGLNTEAFF.

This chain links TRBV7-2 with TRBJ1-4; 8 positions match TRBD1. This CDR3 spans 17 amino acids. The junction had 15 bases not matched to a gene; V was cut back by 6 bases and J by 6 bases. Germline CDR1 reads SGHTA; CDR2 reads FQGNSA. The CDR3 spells CASSRTGGLTRDEKLFF. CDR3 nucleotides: TGTGCCAGCAGTCGAACAGGGGGACTCACCAGGGATGAAAAACTGTTTTTT.

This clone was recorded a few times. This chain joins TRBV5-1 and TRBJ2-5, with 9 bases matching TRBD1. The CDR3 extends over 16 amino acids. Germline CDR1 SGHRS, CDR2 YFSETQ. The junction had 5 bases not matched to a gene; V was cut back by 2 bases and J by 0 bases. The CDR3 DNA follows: TGCGCCAGCAGCTTCAGCACAGGGGGCAACCAAGAGACCCAGTACTTC. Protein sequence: CASSFSTGGNQETQYF. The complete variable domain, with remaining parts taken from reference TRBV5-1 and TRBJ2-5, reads KAGVTQTPRYLIKTRGQQVTLSCSPISGHRSVSWYQQTPGQGLQFLFEYFSETQRNKGNFPGRFSGRQFSNSRSEMNVSTLELGDSALYLCASSFSTGGNQETQYFGPGTRLLVL.

The CDR3 DNA is TGTGCCAGTAGCTGGGGGCGTCAAGAGACCCAGTACTTC. Its translation is CASSWGRQETQYF. V gene TRBV19 combines with J gene TRBJ2-5; tentative D call: TRBD1 (6 bases). Germline V CDR1 and CDR2: LNHDA, SQIVND (reference sequence). This CDR3 is built from 13 residues. The germline V and J ends were trimmed by 6 bases and 2 bases, with 10 bases remaining between them.

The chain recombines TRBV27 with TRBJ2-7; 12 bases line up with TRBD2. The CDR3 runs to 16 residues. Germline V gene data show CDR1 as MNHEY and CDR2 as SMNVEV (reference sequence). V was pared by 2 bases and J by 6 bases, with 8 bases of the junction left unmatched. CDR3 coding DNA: TGTGCCAGCAGTTTAAGGCTAGCGGGAGGGCCAGGCGAGCAGTACTTC. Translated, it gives CASSLRLAGGPGEQYF.

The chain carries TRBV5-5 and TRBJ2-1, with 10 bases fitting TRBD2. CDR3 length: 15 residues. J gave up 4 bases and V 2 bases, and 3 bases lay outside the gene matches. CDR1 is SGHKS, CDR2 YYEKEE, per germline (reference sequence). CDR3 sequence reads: CASSFEAGGYNEQFF. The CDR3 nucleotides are TGTGCCAGCAGCTTCGAAGCGGGAGGGTACAATGAGCAGTTCTTC. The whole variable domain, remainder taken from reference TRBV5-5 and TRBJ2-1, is DAGVTQSPTHLIKTRGQQVTLRCSPISGHKSVSWYQQVLGQGPQFIFQYYEKEERGRGNFPDRFSARQFPNYSSELNVNALLLGDSALYLCASSFEAGGYNEQFFGPGTRLTVL.

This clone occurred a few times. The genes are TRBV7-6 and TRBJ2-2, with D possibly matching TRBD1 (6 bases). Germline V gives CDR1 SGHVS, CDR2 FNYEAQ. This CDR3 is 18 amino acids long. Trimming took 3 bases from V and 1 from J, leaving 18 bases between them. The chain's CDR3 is CASSLYSRDTLNTGELFF. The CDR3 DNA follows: TGTGCCAGCAGCTTGTATAGTCGGGACACCCTGAACACCGGGGAGCTGTTTTTT.

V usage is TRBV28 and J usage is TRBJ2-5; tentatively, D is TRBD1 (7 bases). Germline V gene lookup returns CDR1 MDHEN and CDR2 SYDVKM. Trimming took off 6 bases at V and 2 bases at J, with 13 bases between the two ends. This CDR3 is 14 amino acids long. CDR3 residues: CASSRRDRQETQYF. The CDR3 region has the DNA TGTGCCAGCAGCCGGAGGGACAGACAAGAGACCCAGTACTTC.

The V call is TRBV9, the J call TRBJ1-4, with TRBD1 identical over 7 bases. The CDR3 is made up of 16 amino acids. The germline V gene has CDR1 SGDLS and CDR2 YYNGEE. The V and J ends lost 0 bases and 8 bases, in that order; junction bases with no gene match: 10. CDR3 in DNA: TGTGCCAGCAGCGTAGATGGTGAGGGGGCGCGAGAAAAACTGTTTTTT. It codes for CASSVDGEGAREKLFF.

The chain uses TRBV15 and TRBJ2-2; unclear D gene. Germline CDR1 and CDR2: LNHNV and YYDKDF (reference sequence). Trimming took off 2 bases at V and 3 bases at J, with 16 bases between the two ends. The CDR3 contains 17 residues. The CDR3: CATSRPPGRRDTGELFF. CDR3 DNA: TGTGCCACCAGCAGACCCCCGGGTCGCCGAGACACCGGGGAGCTGTTTTTT.

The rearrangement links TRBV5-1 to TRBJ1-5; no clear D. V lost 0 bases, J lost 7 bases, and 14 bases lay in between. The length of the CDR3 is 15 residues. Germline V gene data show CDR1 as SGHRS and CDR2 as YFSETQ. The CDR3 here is CASSLGPLSGQPQHF. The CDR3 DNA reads TGCGCCAGCAGCTTGGGACCTCTCTCCGGGCAGCCCCAGCATTTT.

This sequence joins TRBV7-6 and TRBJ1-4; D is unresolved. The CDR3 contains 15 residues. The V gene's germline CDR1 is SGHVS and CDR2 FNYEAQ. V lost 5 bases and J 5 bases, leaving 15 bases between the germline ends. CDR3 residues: CASSGTGSPNEKLFF. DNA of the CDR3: TGTGCCAGCAGCGGAACCGGGAGCCCCAATGAAAAACTGTTTTTT.